Listed below are T cell receptor beta chains from one sample, sequenced in a study of cytomegalovirus exposure and HLA in healthy donors. The data were produced by immunoSEQ multiplex PCR, yet TCRdb's version contains in-frame clones alone and is incomplete. The table records about 120,000 clones, 80% of them present only once. The sequenced sample consisted of PBMCs. The receptors shown here come from a female donor in good health and CMV-seropositive. Each CDR3 is given with its conserved first and last residue. D genes are given only for firm matches. Clone size is stated in some rows and not others, as once, few, many or a class when expanded.

v_gene: TRBV4-1; d_gene: TRBD1; j_gene: TRBJ1-1; abundance: .; CDR3nt: TGCGCCAGCAGACAACAGGGGGTTAATGAAGCTTTCTTT; CDR3aa: CASRQQGVNEAFF
v_gene: TRBV7-6; d_gene: TRBD2; j_gene: TRBJ2-3; abundance: .; CDR3nt: TGTGCCAGCAGCTCCACCGGGACTAGCGGGAGGTATTTT; CDR3aa: CASSSTGTSGRYF
v_gene: TRBV7-2; d_gene: TRBD1; j_gene: TRBJ1-2; abundance: .; CDR3nt: TGTGCCAGCAGCCCAAACCTCATGGGACAGTTCTACACCTTC; CDR3aa: CASSPNLMGQFYTF
v_gene: TRBV5-4; d_gene: TRBD1; j_gene: TRBJ2-3; abundance: .; CDR3nt: TGTGCCAGCAGCATAGGCCGGGACAGGAGCACAGATACGCAGTATTTT; CDR3aa: CASSIGRDRSTDTQYF
v_gene: TRBV5-1; d_gene: TRBD1; j_gene: TRBJ1-3; abundance: .; CDR3nt: TGCGCCAGCAGCTTAGAGGGGACAGGGTCATATGGAAACACCATATATTTT; CDR3aa: CASSLEGTGSYGNTIYF
v_gene: TRBV11-2; d_gene: .; j_gene: TRBJ1-2; abundance: .; CDR3nt: TGTGCCAGCAGCCCCAGCGGAGGGGGCTACACCTTC; CDR3aa: CASSPSGGGYTF
v_gene: TRBV7-2; d_gene: .; j_gene: TRBJ1-2; abundance: .; CDR3nt: TGTGCCAGCAGCTTCACACAGGCGGACTATGGCTACACCTTC; CDR3aa: CASSFTQADYGYTF
v_gene: TRBV4-2; d_gene: TRBD2; j_gene: TRBJ2-3; abundance: .; CDR3nt: TGTGCCAGCAGCCAAGATACAGCGGGGGCGACCACAGATACGCAGTATTTT; CDR3aa: CASSQDTAGATTDTQYF
v_gene: TRBV7-9; d_gene: .; j_gene: TRBJ1-4; abundance: .; CDR3nt: TGTGCCAGCAGCTGGGGGCCCAATGAAAAACTGTTTTTT; CDR3aa: CASSWGPNEKLFF
v_gene: TRBV15; d_gene: .; j_gene: TRBJ2-5; abundance: .; CDR3nt: TGTGCCACCAGCAGCTCAGTCCCCGAGACCCAGTACTTC; CDR3aa: CATSSSVPETQYF
v_gene: TRBV10-3; d_gene: TRBD1; j_gene: TRBJ2-5; abundance: .; CDR3nt: TGTGCCATCAGTGACCCCTTTGGGACAGGGGGTCAGGCCCAAGAGACCCAGTACTTC; CDR3aa: CAISDPFGTGGQAQETQYF
v_gene: TRBV7-9; d_gene: .; j_gene: TRBJ2-2; abundance: few; CDR3nt: TGTGCCAGCAGCTTCCCGGCCCGGGCCGGGGAGCTGTTTTTT; CDR3aa: CASSFPARAGELFF
v_gene: TRBV5-1; d_gene: .; j_gene: TRBJ2-7; abundance: .; CDR3nt: TGCGCCAGCAGGCTGGACTACTTCTCCTACGAGCAGTACTTC; CDR3aa: CASRLDYFSYEQYF
v_gene: TRBV28; d_gene: .; j_gene: TRBJ1-2; abundance: .; CDR3nt: TGTGCCAGCAGTGGTAACGACAGGACTAACTATGGCTACACCTTC; CDR3aa: CASSGNDRTNYGYTF
v_gene: TRBV7-9; d_gene: .; j_gene: TRBJ1-1; abundance: once; CDR3nt: TGTGCCAGCAGCTCCGGACAGTCTACTGAAGCTTTCTTT; CDR3aa: CASSSGQSTEAFF
v_gene: TRBV5-1; d_gene: TRBD1; j_gene: TRBJ2-3; abundance: .; CDR3nt: TGCGCCAGCAGCTTTAGCGGACAGGGACATTTAGATACGCAGTATTTT; CDR3aa: CASSFSGQGHLDTQYF
v_gene: TRBV27; d_gene: TRBD1; j_gene: TRBJ1-2; abundance: .; CDR3nt: TGTGCCAGCAGTCTCGCCCCCGGGACAGGGTATGGCTACACCTTC; CDR3aa: CASSLAPGTGYGYTF
v_gene: TRBV15; d_gene: .; j_gene: TRBJ1-5; abundance: few; CDR3nt: TGTGCCACCAGCAGAGATCGATATCGGGGAGGGGATCAGCCCCAGCATTTT; CDR3aa: CATSRDRYRGGDQPQHF
v_gene: TRBV18; d_gene: .; j_gene: TRBJ1-1; abundance: .; CDR3nt: TGTGCCAGCTCCCGTGGATCGGGGATGGTCACTGAAGCTTTCTTT; CDR3aa: CASSRGSGMVTEAFF
v_gene: TRBV4-2; d_gene: .; j_gene: TRBJ1-4; abundance: .; CDR3nt: TGTGCCAGCAGCCAAGAAGGGCGACGGGAGAATGAAAAACTGTTTTTT; CDR3aa: CASSQEGRRENEKLFF
v_gene: TRBV7-2; d_gene: TRBD1; j_gene: TRBJ1-1; abundance: .; CDR3nt: TGTGCCAGCAGCTCTCGAGGAACAGGGGGTAACACTGAAGCTTTCTTT; CDR3aa: CASSSRGTGGNTEAFF
v_gene: TRBV6-1; d_gene: .; j_gene: TRBJ2-5; abundance: few; CDR3nt: TGTGCCAGCAGTGAACAGGGCCGAGAGACCCAGTACTTC; CDR3aa: CASSEQGRETQYF
v_gene: TRBV6-1; d_gene: .; j_gene: TRBJ2-1; abundance: .; CDR3nt: TGTGCCAGCAGTTCCGGGACTTCAAGCTACAATGAGCAGTTCTTC; CDR3aa: CASSSGTSSYNEQFF
v_gene: TRBV7-6; d_gene: .; j_gene: TRBJ1-5; abundance: .; CDR3nt: TGTGCCAGCAGCCTAAGTGGTAATCAGCCCCAGCATTTT; CDR3aa: CASSLSGNQPQHF
v_gene: TRBV7-2; d_gene: TRBD1; j_gene: TRBJ1-2; abundance: .; CDR3nt: TGTGCCAGCAGCTGGACCGGGACAGGGGTGGGGGGCTACACCTTC; CDR3aa: CASSWTGTGVGGYTF
v_gene: TRBV28; d_gene: TRBD2; j_gene: TRBJ2-5; abundance: .; CDR3nt: TGTGCCAGCAGAGACTTACGGGGGGGCACCGAGAAGGCAAAAGAGACCCAGTACTTC; CDR3aa: CASRDLRGGTEKAKETQYF
v_gene: TRBV19; d_gene: TRBD1; j_gene: TRBJ2-7; abundance: .; CDR3nt: TGTGCCAGTAGTATGTGGGGAACGGACAGGGGACAGCGGGACGAGCAGTACTTC; CDR3aa: CASSMWGTDRGQRDEQYF
v_gene: TRBV5-1; d_gene: TRBD1; j_gene: TRBJ1-6; abundance: .; CDR3nt: TGCGCCAGCAGCCGTTTTACAGGGGAAAATTCACCCCTCCACTTT; CDR3aa: CASSRFTGENSPLHF
v_gene: TRBV10-3; d_gene: TRBD1; j_gene: TRBJ2-7; abundance: .; CDR3nt: TGTGCCATCAGCCCCACGGGACAGAGCAACTACGAGCAGTACTTC; CDR3aa: CAISPTGQSNYEQYF
v_gene: TRBV2; d_gene: TRBD1; j_gene: TRBJ1-1; abundance: .; CDR3nt: TGTGCCTCCCGGACAGGCCTATTGGGCACTGAAGCTTTCTTT; CDR3aa: CASRTGLLGTEAFF
v_gene: TRBV7-2; d_gene: .; j_gene: TRBJ1-2; abundance: .; CDR3nt: TGTGCCAGCAGCTTAGCGGACAGAGGGGGCTACACCTTC; CDR3aa: CASSLADRGGYTF
v_gene: TRBV19; d_gene: TRBD2; j_gene: TRBJ2-1; abundance: .; CDR3nt: TGTGCCAGTAGTATGTACACCGGGACTAGCTCCTACAATGAGCAGTTCTTC; CDR3aa: CASSMYTGTSSYNEQFF
v_gene: TRBV15; d_gene: .; j_gene: TRBJ1-5; abundance: few; CDR3nt: TGTGCCACCAGCAGAGTACAGCAGCCCCAGCATTTT; CDR3aa: CATSRVQQPQHF
v_gene: TRBV28; d_gene: .; j_gene: TRBJ1-4; abundance: .; CDR3nt: TGTGCCAGCAGTTTTGGCGGCACAACTAATGAAAAACTGTTTTTT; CDR3aa: CASSFGGTTNEKLFF
v_gene: TRBV12-5; d_gene: .; j_gene: TRBJ1-5; abundance: few; CDR3nt: TGTGCTAGTGGGACAAGCAATCAGCCCCAGCATTTT; CDR3aa: CASGTSNQPQHF
v_gene: TRBV14; d_gene: .; j_gene: TRBJ1-5; abundance: .; CDR3nt: TGTGCCAGCAGTCAGTCCAGCGGCAATCAGCCCCAGCATTTT; CDR3aa: CASSQSSGNQPQHF
v_gene: TRBV28; d_gene: TRBD1; j_gene: TRBJ2-7; abundance: .; CDR3nt: TGTGCCAGCAGTGCTCCCGGGACAGGGGTTCGCGAGCAGTACTTC; CDR3aa: CASSAPGTGVREQYF
v_gene: TRBV19; d_gene: TRBD1; j_gene: TRBJ1-1; abundance: once; CDR3nt: TGTGCCAGTAGATGGACAGGCTACACTGAAGCTTTCTTT; CDR3aa: CASRWTGYTEAFF
v_gene: TRBV5-4; d_gene: .; j_gene: TRBJ2-2; abundance: .; CDR3nt: TGTGCCAGCAGCTTGGGTGGACATAACACCGGGGAGCTGTTTTTT; CDR3aa: CASSLGGHNTGELFF
v_gene: TRBV28; d_gene: .; j_gene: TRBJ2-3; abundance: .; CDR3nt: TGTGCCAGCAGGTTCCCAGCGAGGACAGATACGCAGTATTTT; CDR3aa: CASRFPARTDTQYF
v_gene: TRBV29-1; d_gene: .; j_gene: TRBJ2-7; abundance: .; CDR3nt: TGCAGCGTGGAGACAGTGTCGGCGACGGAGCAGTACTTC; CDR3aa: CSVETVSATEQYF
v_gene: TRBV6-5; d_gene: TRBD1; j_gene: TRBJ1-4; abundance: .; CDR3nt: TGTGCCAGCAGACCGGGACAGGTCCATGAAAAACTGTTTTTT; CDR3aa: CASRPGQVHEKLFF
v_gene: TRBV7-9; d_gene: TRBD1; j_gene: TRBJ1-6; abundance: .; CDR3nt: TGTGCCAGCAGCTTGGGACAGGGAATTGGTTCACCCCTCCACTTT; CDR3aa: CASSLGQGIGSPLHF
v_gene: TRBV21-1; d_gene: .; j_gene: TRBJ2-7; abundance: .; CDR3nt: TGTGCCAGCAGCACCAGGACTCAAACTTGGGGGCAGTACTTC; CDR3aa: CASSTRTQTWGQYF
v_gene: TRBV19; d_gene: TRBD2; j_gene: TRBJ2-7; abundance: once; CDR3nt: TGTGCCAGTAGTATGGAACGGGGGGTCTCTGGAGAGCAGTACTTC; CDR3aa: CASSMERGVSGEQYF
v_gene: TRBV18; d_gene: .; j_gene: TRBJ1-5; abundance: .; CDR3nt: TGTGCCAGCTCCCTAGGACAGTCTAATCAGCCCCAGCATTTT; CDR3aa: CASSLGQSNQPQHF
v_gene: TRBV18; d_gene: TRBD1; j_gene: TRBJ1-6; abundance: .; CDR3nt: TGTGCCAGCTCACCGGACCCGGGACAGGGCGATTCACCCCTCCACTTT; CDR3aa: CASSPDPGQGDSPLHF
v_gene: TRBV5-4; d_gene: TRBD1; j_gene: TRBJ1-6; abundance: few; CDR3nt: TGTGCCAGCAGCGCCCGACAGGGCGGCAATTCACCCCTCCACTTT; CDR3aa: CASSARQGGNSPLHF